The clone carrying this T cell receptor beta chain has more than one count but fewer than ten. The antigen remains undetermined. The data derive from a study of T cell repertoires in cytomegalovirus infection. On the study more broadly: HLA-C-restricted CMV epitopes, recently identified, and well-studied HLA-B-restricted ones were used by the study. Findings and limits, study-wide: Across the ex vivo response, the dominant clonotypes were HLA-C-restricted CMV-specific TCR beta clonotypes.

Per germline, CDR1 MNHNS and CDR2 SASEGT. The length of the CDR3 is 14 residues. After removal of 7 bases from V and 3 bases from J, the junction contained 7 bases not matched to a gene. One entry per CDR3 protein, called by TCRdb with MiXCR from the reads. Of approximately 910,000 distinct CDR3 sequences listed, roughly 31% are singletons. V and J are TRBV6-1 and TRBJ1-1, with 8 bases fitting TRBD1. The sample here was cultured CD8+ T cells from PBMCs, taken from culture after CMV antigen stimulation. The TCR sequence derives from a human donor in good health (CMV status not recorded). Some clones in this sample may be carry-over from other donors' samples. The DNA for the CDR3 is TGTGCCAGCACTCCGACAGGGGAGGACACTGAAGCTTTCTTT. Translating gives CASTPTGEDTEAFF.